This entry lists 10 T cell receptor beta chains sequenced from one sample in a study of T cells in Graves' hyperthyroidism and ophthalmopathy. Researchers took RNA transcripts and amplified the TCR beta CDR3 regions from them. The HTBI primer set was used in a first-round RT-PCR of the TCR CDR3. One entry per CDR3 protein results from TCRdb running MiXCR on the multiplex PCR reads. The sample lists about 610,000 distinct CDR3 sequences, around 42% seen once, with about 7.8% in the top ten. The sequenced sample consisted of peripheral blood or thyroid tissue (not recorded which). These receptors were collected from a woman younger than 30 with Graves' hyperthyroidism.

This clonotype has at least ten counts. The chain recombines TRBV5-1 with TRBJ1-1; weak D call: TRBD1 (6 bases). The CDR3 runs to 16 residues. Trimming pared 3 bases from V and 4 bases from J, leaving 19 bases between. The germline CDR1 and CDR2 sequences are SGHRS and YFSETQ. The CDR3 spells CASSWPSDSQSTEAFF. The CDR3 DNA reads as TGCGCCAGCAGCTGGCCCTCGGACAGCCAGTCCACTGAAGCTTTCTTT.

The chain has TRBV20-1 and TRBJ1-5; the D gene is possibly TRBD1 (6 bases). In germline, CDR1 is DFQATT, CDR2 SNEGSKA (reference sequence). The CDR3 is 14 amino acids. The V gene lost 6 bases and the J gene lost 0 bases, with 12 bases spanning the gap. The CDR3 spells CSATTGISNQPQHF. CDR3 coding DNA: TGCAGTGCCACAACAGGGATTAGCAATCAGCCCCAGCATTTT.

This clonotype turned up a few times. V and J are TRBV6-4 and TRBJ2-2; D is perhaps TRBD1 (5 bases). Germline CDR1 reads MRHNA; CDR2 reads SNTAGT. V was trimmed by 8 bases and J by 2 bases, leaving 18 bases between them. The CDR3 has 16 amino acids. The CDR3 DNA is TGTGCCAGCTCGTTGATGACAGCGAGCAACACCGGGGAGCTGTTTTTT. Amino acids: CASSLMTASNTGELFF.

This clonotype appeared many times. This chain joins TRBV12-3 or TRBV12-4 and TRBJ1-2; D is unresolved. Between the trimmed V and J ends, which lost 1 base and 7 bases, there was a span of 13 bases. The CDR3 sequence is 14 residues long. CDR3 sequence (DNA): TGTGCCAGCAGTTTAGGCGGGCCCCAGTCTGGCTACACCTTC. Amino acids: CASSLGGPQSGYTF.

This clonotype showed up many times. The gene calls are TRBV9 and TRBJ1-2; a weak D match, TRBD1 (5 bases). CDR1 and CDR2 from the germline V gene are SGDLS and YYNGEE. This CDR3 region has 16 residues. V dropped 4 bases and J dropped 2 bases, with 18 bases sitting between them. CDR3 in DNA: TGTGCCAGCAGCACAACCGTCCAGGGATCGAACTATGGCTACACCTTC. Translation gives CASSTTVQGSNYGYTF.

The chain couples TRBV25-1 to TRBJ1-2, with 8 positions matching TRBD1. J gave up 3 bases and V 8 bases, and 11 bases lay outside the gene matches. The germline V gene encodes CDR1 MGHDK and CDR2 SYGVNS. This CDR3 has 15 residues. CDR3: CASVDTGGKDYGYTF. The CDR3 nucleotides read TGTGCCAGCGTTGATACAGGGGGGAAGGACTATGGCTACACCTTC.

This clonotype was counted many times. CDR3 in amino acids: CASSVSGHIQETQYF. CDR3 in DNA: TGTGCCAGCAGCGTCTCGGGACACATCCAAGAGACCCAGTACTTC. The chain is built from TRBV9 and TRBJ2-5; a weak D match, TRBD1 (6 bases). V lost 2 bases and J 1 base, leaving 12 bases between the germline ends. The CDR3 length is 15 residues. From germline, CDR1 is SGDLS and CDR2 YYNGEE.

CDR3 protein: CASGLAGTAYEQYF. The CDR3 nucleotides read TGTGCTAGTGGTTTGGCGGGGACAGCCTACGAGCAGTACTTC. V and J are TRBV12-5 and TRBJ2-7, with 7 positions matching TRBD1. Germline values: CDR1 LGHNT, CDR2 FRNRAP. The V segment lost 1 base and the J segment 2 bases; nucleotides outside the gene matches: 2. The length of the CDR3 is 14 residues.

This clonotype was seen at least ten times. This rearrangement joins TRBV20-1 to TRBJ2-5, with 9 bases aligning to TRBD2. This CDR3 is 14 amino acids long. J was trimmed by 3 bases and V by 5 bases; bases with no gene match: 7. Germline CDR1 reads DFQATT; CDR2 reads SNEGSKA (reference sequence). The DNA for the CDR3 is TGCAGTGCTCCCAGGACTAGCGAAAAAGAGACCCAGTACTTC. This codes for CSAPRTSEKETQYF.

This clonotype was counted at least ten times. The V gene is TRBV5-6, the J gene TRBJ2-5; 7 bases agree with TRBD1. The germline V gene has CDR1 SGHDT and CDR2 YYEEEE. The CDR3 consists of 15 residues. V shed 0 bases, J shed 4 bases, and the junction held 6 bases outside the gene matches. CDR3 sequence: CASSLGADRLETQYF. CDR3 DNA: TGTGCCAGCAGCTTGGGAGCGGACAGGCTAGAGACCCAGTACTTC.